This is a list of T cell receptor beta chains from one sample in a study of cytomegalovirus exposure and HLA in healthy donors. The repertoire was sequenced with immunoSEQ multiplex PCR; TCRdb's copy has only in-frame clones and lacks some. The repertoire holds about 120,000 clones, with 79% as singletons. Sequencing used PBMCs. The receptors were sampled from a man aged 25-40 years in good health and CMV-seropositive. CDR3s include the opening cysteine and the closing phenylalanine or tryptophan. Each record gives: clone size, V gene, D gene, J gene, CDR3 protein, CDR3 DNA. A D gene is named only where the DNA matches it firmly. Size is omitted from some rows. Given values are once, few, many or a class for expanded clones.

clone_size: -; v_call: TRBV5-1; d_call: TRBD1; j_call: TRBJ1-6; cdr3_aa: CASSEQGAFSNSPLHF; cdr3_nt: TGCGCCAGCAGTGAGCAGGGGGCGTTTAGTAATTCACCCCTCCACTTT
clone_size: -; v_call: TRBV6-1; d_call: -; j_call: TRBJ2-1; cdr3_aa: CASSVYRTSYNEQFF; cdr3_nt: TGTGCCAGCAGTGTGTACAGGACCTCCTACAATGAGCAGTTCTTC
clone_size: -; v_call: TRBV19; d_call: TRBD1; j_call: TRBJ2-5; cdr3_aa: CASRTTGGQETQYF; cdr3_nt: TGTGCCAGTAGGACCACAGGGGGACAAGAGACCCAGTACTTC
clone_size: -; v_call: TRBV18; d_call: -; j_call: TRBJ1-1; cdr3_aa: CASSPTQGVNTEAFF; cdr3_nt: TGTGCCAGCTCACCAACACAGGGAGTTAATACTGAAGCTTTCTTT
clone_size: -; v_call: TRBV29-1; d_call: TRBD1; j_call: TRBJ1-2; cdr3_aa: CSVESPGGYYGYTF; cdr3_nt: TGCAGCGTTGAAAGCCCAGGGGGCTACTATGGCTACACCTTC
clone_size: -; v_call: TRBV11-2; d_call: -; j_call: TRBJ2-3; cdr3_aa: CASSLGEESTDTQYF; cdr3_nt: TGTGCCAGCAGCTTAGGAGAGGAAAGCACAGATACGCAGTATTTT
clone_size: -; v_call: TRBV11-3; d_call: TRBD1; j_call: TRBJ1-3; cdr3_aa: CASSFPKDRSSGNTIYF; cdr3_nt: TGTGCCAGCAGCTTCCCCAAGGACAGGAGCTCTGGAAACACCATATATTTT
clone_size: few; v_call: TRBV11-3; d_call: TRBD1; j_call: TRBJ2-1; cdr3_aa: CASSSGEGGHEQFF; cdr3_nt: TGTGCCAGCAGCTCAGGGGAAGGGGGCCATGAGCAGTTCTTC
clone_size: -; v_call: TRBV7-2; d_call: TRBD2; j_call: TRBJ2-7; cdr3_aa: CASSHRDYHLEQYF; cdr3_nt: TGTGCCAGCAGTCACCGGGACTACCACCTCGAGCAGTACTTC
clone_size: -; v_call: TRBV18; d_call: -; j_call: TRBJ2-3; cdr3_aa: CASSPYGGWSTDTQYF; cdr3_nt: TGTGCCAGCTCACCTTACGGGGGTTGGAGCACAGATACGCAGTATTTT
clone_size: -; v_call: TRBV4-1; d_call: -; j_call: TRBJ1-2; cdr3_aa: CASSQDRFYGYTF; cdr3_nt: TGCGCCAGCAGCCAAGATCGGTTCTATGGCTACACCTTC
clone_size: -; v_call: TRBV7-3; d_call: -; j_call: TRBJ1-2; cdr3_aa: CASSSGSGERGYTF; cdr3_nt: TGTGCCAGCAGCTCTGGGTCCGGGGAGCGTGGCTACACCTTC
clone_size: -; v_call: TRBV7-8; d_call: TRBD2; j_call: TRBJ2-7; cdr3_aa: CASSFDLAGGPYEQYF; cdr3_nt: TGTGCCAGCAGCTTCGATCTAGCGGGGGGCCCCTACGAGCAGTACTTC
clone_size: -; v_call: TRBV6-1; d_call: -; j_call: TRBJ2-7; cdr3_aa: CASSEKARAYEQYF; cdr3_nt: TGTGCCAGCAGTGAAAAAGCCAGGGCCTACGAGCAGTACTTC
clone_size: -; v_call: TRBV19; d_call: -; j_call: TRBJ1-3; cdr3_aa: CAAGVLSGNTIYF; cdr3_nt: TGTGCAGCCGGGGTCCTCTCTGGAAACACCATATATTTT
clone_size: -; v_call: TRBV23-1; d_call: -; j_call: TRBJ1-3; cdr3_aa: CASSQLPNETGNTIYF; cdr3_nt: TGCGCCAGCAGTCAATTGCCCAATGAGACTGGAAACACCATATATTTT
clone_size: few; v_call: TRBV13; d_call: -; j_call: TRBJ1-2; cdr3_aa: CASSQGTPTIYGYTF; cdr3_nt: TGTGCCAGCAGCCAGGGGACACCTACTATCTATGGCTACACCTTC
clone_size: -; v_call: TRBV4-1; d_call: -; j_call: TRBJ2-1; cdr3_aa: CASSQGIRTTVYNEQFF; cdr3_nt: TGCGCCAGCAGCCAAGGGATTAGGACTACGGTCTACAATGAGCAGTTCTTC
clone_size: -; v_call: TRBV5-5; d_call: -; j_call: TRBJ1-2; cdr3_aa: CASSPDRTYGYTF; cdr3_nt: TGTGCCAGCAGCCCGGACAGAACCTATGGCTACACCTTC
clone_size: -; v_call: TRBV30; d_call: -; j_call: TRBJ2-1; cdr3_aa: CARGRDFQHNEQFF; cdr3_nt: TGTGCCCGTGGACGGGACTTCCAACACAATGAGCAGTTCTTC
clone_size: -; v_call: TRBV10-3; d_call: -; j_call: TRBJ2-3; cdr3_aa: CAISEPRDKDTDTQYF; cdr3_nt: TGTGCCATCAGTGAGCCCCGGGACAAAGACACAGATACGCAGTATTTT
clone_size: -; v_call: TRBV4-1; d_call: -; j_call: TRBJ2-7; cdr3_aa: CASSQDTQGGYEQYF; cdr3_nt: TGCGCCAGCAGCCAAGATACACAGGGTGGCTACGAGCAGTACTTC
clone_size: once; v_call: TRBV30; d_call: TRBD2; j_call: TRBJ2-1; cdr3_aa: CAWSVGAGGYNEQFF; cdr3_nt: TGTGCCTGGAGTGTAGGAGCGGGAGGGTACAATGAGCAGTTCTTC
clone_size: -; v_call: TRBV15; d_call: TRBD1; j_call: TRBJ1-2; cdr3_aa: CATSPGQEYGYTF; cdr3_nt: TGTGCCACCAGTCCCGGACAGGAGTATGGCTACACCTTC
clone_size: -; v_call: TRBV11-3; d_call: TRBD1; j_call: TRBJ1-1; cdr3_aa: CASSPPGQGREGAFF; cdr3_nt: TGTGCCAGCAGCCCCCCGGGACAGGGGCGTGAGGGAGCTTTCTTT
clone_size: -; v_call: TRBV9; d_call: TRBD2; j_call: TRBJ2-7; cdr3_aa: CASSVGLAGPSYEQYF; cdr3_nt: TGTGCCAGCAGCGTAGGGCTAGCGGGTCCTTCCTACGAGCAGTACTTC
clone_size: few; v_call: TRBV6-5; d_call: -; j_call: TRBJ1-1; cdr3_aa: CASSYARMRSGSYINF; cdr3_nt: TGTGCCAGCAGTTATGCCCGGATGAGATCGGGTTCGTATATTAACTTT
clone_size: -; v_call: TRBV9; d_call: TRBD2; j_call: TRBJ2-3; cdr3_aa: CASNPGLAGKRGTDTQYF; cdr3_nt: TGTGCCAGCAACCCGGGACTAGCGGGTAAGAGGGGCACAGATACGCAGTATTTT
clone_size: -; v_call: TRBV11-3; d_call: TRBD2; j_call: TRBJ2-1; cdr3_aa: CASSEAGGPFNEQFF; cdr3_nt: TGTGCCAGCAGCGAAGCGGGGGGGCCTTTCAATGAGCAGTTCTTC
clone_size: -; v_call: TRBV19; d_call: TRBD1; j_call: TRBJ2-7; cdr3_aa: CASSTLDRGTYEQYF; cdr3_nt: TGTGCCAGTAGTACCCTCGACAGGGGAACCTACGAGCAGTACTTC
clone_size: -; v_call: TRBV4-3; d_call: -; j_call: TRBJ1-2; cdr3_aa: CASSHHSGDQRNGYTF; cdr3_nt: TGCGCCAGCAGCCACCATTCAGGGGATCAGCGGAATGGCTACACCTTC
clone_size: -; v_call: TRBV6-6; d_call: TRBD1; j_call: TRBJ2-2; cdr3_aa: CASSYTGTGHLFF; cdr3_nt: TGTGCCAGCAGTTACACCGGGACAGGGCATCTGTTTTTT
clone_size: -; v_call: TRBV7-9; d_call: TRBD1; j_call: TRBJ2-7; cdr3_aa: CASSYGTDHYEQYF; cdr3_nt: TGTGCCAGCAGCTACGGGACAGACCACTACGAGCAGTACTTC
clone_size: -; v_call: TRBV4-1; d_call: -; j_call: TRBJ2-1; cdr3_aa: CASSTARSEGNNEQFF; cdr3_nt: TGCGCCAGCAGCACCGCCCGGTCAGAGGGCAACAATGAGCAGTTCTTC
clone_size: -; v_call: TRBV4-1; d_call: -; j_call: TRBJ2-1; cdr3_aa: CASSQPGFRRGNEQFF; cdr3_nt: TGCGCCAGCAGCCAACCGGGATTCAGACGGGGCAATGAGCAGTTCTTC
clone_size: -; v_call: TRBV4-1; d_call: TRBD1; j_call: TRBJ2-2; cdr3_aa: CASSQGFRDRVNTGELFF; cdr3_nt: TGCGCCAGCAGCCAGGGGTTTAGGGACAGGGTGAACACCGGGGAGCTGTTTTTT
clone_size: -; v_call: TRBV4-3; d_call: TRBD2; j_call: TRBJ2-3; cdr3_aa: CASSQLAGGPGDTQYF; cdr3_nt: TGCGCCAGCAGCCAACTAGCGGGGGGGCCGGGGGATACGCAGTATTTT
clone_size: -; v_call: TRBV7-3; d_call: TRBD2; j_call: TRBJ2-1; cdr3_aa: CASSSLAGGRNEQFF; cdr3_nt: TGTGCCAGCAGCTCCCTAGCGGGAGGACGCAATGAGCAGTTCTTC
clone_size: -; v_call: TRBV13; d_call: -; j_call: TRBJ1-5; cdr3_aa: CASSFLGAPQHF; cdr3_nt: TGTGCCAGCAGCTTCCTGGGCGCGCCCCAGCATTTT
clone_size: once; v_call: TRBV4-2; d_call: -; j_call: TRBJ2-2; cdr3_aa: CASSQDVGGPGVNGELFF; cdr3_nt: TGTGCCAGCAGCCAAGATGTCGGGGGGCCGGGTGTGAACGGGGAGCTGTTTTTT
clone_size: -; v_call: TRBV28; d_call: TRBD1; j_call: TRBJ2-2; cdr3_aa: CASSLWGQGENTGELFF; cdr3_nt: TGTGCCAGCAGTTTATGGGGACAGGGTGAGAACACCGGGGAGCTGTTTTTT
clone_size: -; v_call: TRBV11-2; d_call: TRBD1; j_call: TRBJ2-7; cdr3_aa: CASSSYRGQAYEQYF; cdr3_nt: TGTGCCAGCAGCTCCTACAGGGGGCAGGCCTACGAGCAGTACTTC
clone_size: -; v_call: TRBV4-3; d_call: TRBD2; j_call: TRBJ2-1; cdr3_aa: CASSRLTSPYNEQFF; cdr3_nt: TGCGCCAGCAGCCGCTTGACTAGCCCCTACAATGAGCAGTTCTTC
clone_size: once; v_call: TRBV6-1; d_call: TRBD1; j_call: TRBJ2-7; cdr3_aa: CASGGQASYEQYF; cdr3_nt: TGTGCCAGCGGGGGACAGGCTTCCTACGAGCAGTACTTC
clone_size: -; v_call: TRBV7-7; d_call: TRBD2; j_call: TRBJ2-4; cdr3_aa: CASSPPDLAGALGKNIQYF; cdr3_nt: TGTGCTAGCAGCCCTCCGGATCTAGCGGGGGCCCTCGGCAAAAACATTCAGTACTTC
clone_size: -; v_call: TRBV19; d_call: -; j_call: TRBJ2-3; cdr3_aa: CASNPGASTDTQYF; cdr3_nt: TGTGCCAGTAACCCTGGGGCGAGCACAGATACGCAGTATTTT
clone_size: -; v_call: TRBV5-1; d_call: TRBD2; j_call: TRBJ2-3; cdr3_aa: CASSLVASGVGDTQYF; cdr3_nt: TGCGCCAGCAGCTTGGTGGCTAGCGGAGTGGGGGATACGCAGTATTTT
clone_size: -; v_call: TRBV4-1; d_call: -; j_call: TRBJ2-1; cdr3_aa: CASSQANSLAHNEQFF; cdr3_nt: TGCGCCAGCAGCCAAGCTAATAGTCTCGCGCACAATGAGCAGTTCTTC
clone_size: few; v_call: TRBV11-3; d_call: -; j_call: TRBJ2-3; cdr3_aa: CASSQTRTRNTQYF; cdr3_nt: TGTGCCAGCAGCCAGACTCGGACTCGGAATACGCAGTATTTT
clone_size: -; v_call: TRBV6-5; d_call: TRBD2; j_call: TRBJ2-5; cdr3_aa: CASSYSNLAGAVAQYF; cdr3_nt: TGTGCCAGCAGTTACTCGAATCTAGCGGGGGCGGTCGCCCAGTACTTC
clone_size: few; v_call: TRBV5-1; d_call: -; j_call: TRBJ2-6; cdr3_aa: CASSLLAGNSGANVLTF; cdr3_nt: TGCGCCAGCAGCTTGTTGGCAGGGAACTCTGGGGCCAACGTCCTGACTTTC